The sequence of this T cell receptor beta chain was determined in a study of T cells in Graves' hyperthyroidism and ophthalmopathy. This clonotype was seen ten or more times. The CDR3 is 13 residues long. Looked up from germline, CDR1 is DFQATT and CDR2 is SNEGSKA (reference sequence). V was clipped by 2 bases and J by 1 base, with 9 bases between them. Amplified TCR beta CDR3 regions came from RNA transcripts. In the first-round RT-PCR of the TCR CDR3, the HTBI primer set was used. In TCRdb, the multiplex PCR reads were re-called with MiXCR into one record per CDR3 protein. The table shows about 560,000 distinct CDR3 sequences, with 16% occurring only once.

What was sequenced was blood. The chain employs TRBV20-1 and TRBJ2-7, with a weak D call TRBD1 (5 bases). This receptor was obtained from a woman under 30 with Graves' hyperthyroidism. Here the CDR3 DNA reads TGCAGTGCTAGAAACAGGATATCCTACGAGCAGTACTTC. It is translated as CSARNRISYEQYF.